One sample yielded the 9 T cell receptor beta chains listed below, sequenced in a study of blood T cell repertoires in COVID-19. Profiled with immunoSEQ multiplex PCR; TCRdb holds only in-frame clones, not every one. Among a few hundred thousand clones, 88% were seen once, and the ten largest hold less than 3%. What was sequenced was PBMCs or T cells enriched from blood (not recorded which). The receptors stem from a woman in her forties or fifties who had recovered from COVID-19.

The chain couples TRBV28 to TRBJ2-7; D may be TRBD1 (6 bases). The germline V gene has CDR1 MDHEN and CDR2 SYDVKM. The V and J ends lost 7 bases and 2 bases respectively, with 18 bases between them. The length of the CDR3 is 15 residues. The CDR3 sequence is CASTSPAGVAYEQYF. CDR3 coding DNA: TGTGCCAGCACCTCACCTGCAGGGGTCGCCTACGAGCAGTACTTC.

The gene calls are TRBV2 and TRBJ1-2; possibly TRBD1 for D (6 bases). There are 14 residues in the CDR3. CDR1 is SNHLY and CDR2 is FYNNEI in the germline V gene. The V end lost 6 bases, the J end lost 4 bases, and 15 bases lay between the germline ends. The CDR3 DNA sequence: TGTGCCAGCAGCGAGGACAGACACGTCTATGGCTACACCTTC. Its translation: CASSEDRHVYGYTF.

The chain uses TRBV7-3 and TRBJ2-3; 12 bases fit TRBD2. V lost 6 bases to trimming and J lost 3 bases; unmatched junction nucleotides: 4. The germline V gene has CDR1 SGHTA and CDR2 FQGTGA. The CDR3 length is 15 residues. CDR3 in DNA: TGTGCCAGCAGGCCGACTAGCGGGAGTACAGATACGCAGTATTTT. Residues: CASRPTSGSTDTQYF.

This clone was counted a few times. The chain is built from TRBV12-5 and TRBJ2-1, with 8 bases fitting TRBD2. Germline V gene data show CDR1 as LGHNT and CDR2 as FRNRAP. Losses at the gene ends were 7 bases for V and 5 bases for J; bases not matched to a gene: 4. The CDR3 sequence is 13 residues long. This CDR3 is CASEGLGNNEQFF. The CDR3 bases are TGTGCTAGTGAGGGACTAGGGAACAATGAGCAGTTCTTC.

The rearrangement uses TRBV10-3 and TRBJ1-5, with a possible D match to TRBD1 (5 bases). CDR3 length equals 17 residues. Germline CDR1 reads ENHRY; CDR2 reads SYGVKD. Trimming took 0 bases from V and 3 from J, leaving 15 bases between them. The CDR3 DNA follows: TGTGCCATCAGTGAGTCGTCGCAGGGTTTTGCCAATCAGCCCCAGCATTTT. Its translation is CAISESSQGFANQPQHF.

The rearrangement uses TRBV9 and TRBJ2-5; the D gene is possibly TRBD2 (6 bases). The length of the CDR3 is 15 residues. Germline V gives CDR1 SGDLS, CDR2 YYNGEE. V lost 1 base, J lost 2 bases, and 12 bases lay in between. The CDR3 reads CASSVLGLLQETQYF. CDR3 nucleotide sequence: TGTGCCAGCAGCGTACTCGGACTACTTCAAGAGACCCAGTACTTC.

V is TRBV18 and J is TRBJ2-2, with D possibly TRBD1 on 6 matching bases. The V end lost 3 bases, the J end lost 5 bases, and 16 bases lay between the germline ends. The CDR3 has 16 amino acids. The V gene's germline CDR1 is KGHSH and CDR2 LQKENI. CDR3 sequence (DNA): TGTGCCAGCTCACCTAGCGTTCAGGGGAGAACCGGGGAGCTGTTTTTT. It codes for CASSPSVQGRTGELFF.

This sequence joins TRBV5-8 and TRBJ1-1; 8 bases match TRBD1. J lost 0 bases, V lost 1 base, and 5 bases had no gene match. The CDR3 covers 16 residues. Germline CDR1 and CDR2: SGHTS and YDEGEE. CDR3 loop: CASSLTTGAMNTEAFF. Written as DNA, the CDR3 is TGTGCCAGCAGCTTGACGACAGGGGCCATGAACACTGAAGCTTTCTTT.

This rearrangement joins TRBV28 to TRBJ2-1; TRBD1 aligns across 8 bases. From germline, CDR1 is MDHEN and CDR2 SYDVKM. The CDR3 extends over 15 amino acids. Losses at the gene ends were 7 bases for V and 1 base for J; bases not matched to a gene: 6. DNA of the CDR3: TGTGCCAGCAAAGGACAGGGATGGTCCTACAATGAGCAGTTCTTC. It translates to CASKGQGWSYNEQFF.